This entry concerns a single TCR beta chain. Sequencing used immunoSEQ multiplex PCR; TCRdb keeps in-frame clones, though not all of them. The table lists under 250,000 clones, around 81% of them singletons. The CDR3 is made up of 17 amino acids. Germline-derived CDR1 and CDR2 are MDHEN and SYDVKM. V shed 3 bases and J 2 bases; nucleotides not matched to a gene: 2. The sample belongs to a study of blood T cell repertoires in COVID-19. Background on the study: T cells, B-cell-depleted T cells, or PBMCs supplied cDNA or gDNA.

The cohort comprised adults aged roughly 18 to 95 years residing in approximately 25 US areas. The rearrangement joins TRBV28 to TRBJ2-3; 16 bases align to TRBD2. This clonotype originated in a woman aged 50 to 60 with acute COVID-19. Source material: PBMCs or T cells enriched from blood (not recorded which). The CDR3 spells CASSLGTSGGATDTQYF. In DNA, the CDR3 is TGTGCCAGCAGTTTGGGGACTAGCGGGGGGGCCACAGATACGCAGTATTTT.